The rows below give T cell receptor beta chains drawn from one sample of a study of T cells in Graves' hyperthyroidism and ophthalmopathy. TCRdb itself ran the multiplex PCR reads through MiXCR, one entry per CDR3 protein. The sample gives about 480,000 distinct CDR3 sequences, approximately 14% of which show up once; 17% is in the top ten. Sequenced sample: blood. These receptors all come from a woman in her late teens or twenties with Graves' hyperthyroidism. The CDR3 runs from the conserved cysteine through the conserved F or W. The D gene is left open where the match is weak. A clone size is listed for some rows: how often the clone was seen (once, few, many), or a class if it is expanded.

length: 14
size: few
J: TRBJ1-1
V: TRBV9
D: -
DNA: TGTGCCAGCAGCGAGACTTCAAGAAACACTGAAGCTTTCTTT
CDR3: CASSETSRNTEAFF

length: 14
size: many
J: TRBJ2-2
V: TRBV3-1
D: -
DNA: TGTGCCAGCAGCGGGAGGATGAACACCGGGGAGCTGTTTTTT
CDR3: CASSGRMNTGELFF

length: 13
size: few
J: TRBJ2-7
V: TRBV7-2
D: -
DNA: TGTGCCAGCAGCCCAGGGTTCTCCTACGAGCAGTACTTC
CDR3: CASSPGFSYEQYF

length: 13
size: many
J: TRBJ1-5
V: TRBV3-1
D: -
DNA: TGTGCCAGCAGCCAAAGAGAAAGTCAGCCCCAGCATTTT
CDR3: CASSQRESQPQHF

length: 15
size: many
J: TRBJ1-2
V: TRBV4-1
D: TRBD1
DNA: TGCGCCAGCAGCCACATCGACAGGGGACTGGGTGGCTACACCTTC
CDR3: CASSHIDRGLGGYTF

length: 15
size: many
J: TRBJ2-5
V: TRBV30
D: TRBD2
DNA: TGTGCCTGGACCATGGGACTAGCCGACCAAGAGACCCAGTACTTC
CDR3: CAWTMGLADQETQYF

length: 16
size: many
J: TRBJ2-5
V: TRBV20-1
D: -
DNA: TGCAGTGCTTATCCTCCGGGACCAACTTTCCAAGAGACCCAGTACTTC
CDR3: CSAYPPGPTFQETQYF

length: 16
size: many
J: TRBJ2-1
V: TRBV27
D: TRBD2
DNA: TGTGCCAGCAGCACCCTAGGACTAGCGGGAGTCAATGAGCAGTTCTTC
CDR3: CASSTLGLAGVNEQFF

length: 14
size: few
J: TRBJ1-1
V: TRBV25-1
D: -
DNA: TGTGCCAGCAGTGGCCTCACGACAGCCTCTGAAGCTTTCTTT
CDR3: CASSGLTTASEAFF

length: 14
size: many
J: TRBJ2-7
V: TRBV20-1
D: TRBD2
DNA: TGCAGTGCTAGTTCAGGCACTAGCGGTCTCGAGCAGTACTTC
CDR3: CSASSGTSGLEQYF

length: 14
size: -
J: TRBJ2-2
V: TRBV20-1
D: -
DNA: TGCAGTGCTAGGGGGGGAGGGAACACCGGGGAGCTGTTTTTT
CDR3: CSARGGGNTGELFF

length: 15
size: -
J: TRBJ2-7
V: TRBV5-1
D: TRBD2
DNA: TGCGCCAGCAGCTTGGGGTCGGGAGGGCTTAGCGAGCAGTACTTC
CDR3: CASSLGSGGLSEQYF

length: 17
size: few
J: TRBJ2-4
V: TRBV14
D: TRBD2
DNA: TGTGCCAGCAGCCAAGATAGCGGGACCATAGCCAAAAACATTCAGTACTTC
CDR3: CASSQDSGTIAKNIQYF

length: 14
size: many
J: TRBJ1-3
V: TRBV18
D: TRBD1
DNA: TGTGCCAGCTCACCGCGACAGGGTGGAAACACCATATATTTT
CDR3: CASSPRQGGNTIYF

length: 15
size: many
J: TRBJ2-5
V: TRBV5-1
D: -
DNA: TGTGCCAGCAGCTTAGCGCTCGACAGCCAAGAGACCCAGTACTTC
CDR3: CASSLALDSQETQYF

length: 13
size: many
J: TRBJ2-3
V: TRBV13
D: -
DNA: TGTGCCAGCAGCGACATTTTCGCAGATACGCAGTATTTT
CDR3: CASSDIFADTQYF

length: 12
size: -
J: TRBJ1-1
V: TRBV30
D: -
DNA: TGTGCCTGGTGGCGAGGGAACACTGAAGCTTTCTTT
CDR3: CAWWRGNTEAFF

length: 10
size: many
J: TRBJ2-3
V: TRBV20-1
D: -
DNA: TGCAGTGCCGGATGGGATACGCAGTATTTT
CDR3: CSAGWDTQYF

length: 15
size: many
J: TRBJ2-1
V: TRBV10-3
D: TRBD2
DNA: TGTGCCATCACTTGGACTAGCGGGAGTAGGAATGAGCAGTTCTTC
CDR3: CAITWTSGSRNEQFF

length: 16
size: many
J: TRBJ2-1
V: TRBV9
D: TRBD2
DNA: TGTGCCAGCAGCGTAGGGGCAAGCGGGACGCGCAATGAGCAGTTCTTC
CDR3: CASSVGASGTRNEQFF

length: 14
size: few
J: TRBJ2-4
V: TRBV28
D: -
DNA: TGTGCCAGCAGTCGATACCTGTCTGAGGCCATTCAGTACTTC
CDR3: CASSRYLSEAIQYF

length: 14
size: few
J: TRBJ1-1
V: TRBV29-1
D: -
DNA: TGCAGCGTTGGGGGTCGTGGGGGGCGGACTGAAGCTTTCTTT
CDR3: CSVGGRGGRTEAFF

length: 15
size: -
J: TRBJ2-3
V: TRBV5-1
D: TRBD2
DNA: TGCGCCAGCAGGCGACTAGCAGCTAGCACAGATACGCGGTATTTT
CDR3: CASRRLAASTDTRYF

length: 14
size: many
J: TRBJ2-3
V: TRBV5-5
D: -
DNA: TGTGCCTCCCTGCTGGGTGGGAGCACAGATACGCAGTATTTT
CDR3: CASLLGGSTDTQYF

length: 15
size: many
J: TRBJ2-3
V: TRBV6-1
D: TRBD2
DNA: TGTGCCAGCAGTGAGAAGCGGGAAGCAAGAGATACGCAGTATTTT
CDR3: CASSEKREARDTQYF

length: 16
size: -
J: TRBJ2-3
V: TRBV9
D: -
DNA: TGTGCCAGCAGCCCCACCGGGACTCTCGTCACAGATACGCAGTATTTT
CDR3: CASSPTGTLVTDTQYF

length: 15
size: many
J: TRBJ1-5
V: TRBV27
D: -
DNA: TGTGCCAGCAGTTTTATTAGCGACAGGCCCCTAATACAGCATTTT
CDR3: CASSFISDRPLIQHF

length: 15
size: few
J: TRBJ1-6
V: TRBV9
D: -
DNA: TGTGCCAGCAGCGTAGACAGGGAGAAAAATTCACCCCTCCACTTT
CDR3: CASSVDREKNSPLHF

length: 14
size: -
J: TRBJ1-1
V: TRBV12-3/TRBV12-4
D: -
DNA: TGTGCCATCGGGTTGTGGGGGGCGCGGACTGAAGCTTTCTTT
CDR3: CAIGLWGARTEAFF

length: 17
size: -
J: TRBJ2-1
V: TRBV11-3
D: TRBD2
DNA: TGTGCCAGCAGCTTAAGGGGACTAGCCACCTCATACAATGAGCAGTTCTTC
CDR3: CASSLRGLATSYNEQFF

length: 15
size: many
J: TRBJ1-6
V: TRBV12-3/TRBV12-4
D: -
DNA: TGTGCCAGCAGTTTATTAGGGCAGGGCGGCTCACCCCTCCACTTT
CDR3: CASSLLGQGGSPLHF

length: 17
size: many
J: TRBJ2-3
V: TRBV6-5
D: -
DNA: TGTGCCAGCAGTTACTCATCTCGGGGGGCTCAGGCAGATACGCAGTATTTT
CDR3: CASSYSSRGAQADTQYF

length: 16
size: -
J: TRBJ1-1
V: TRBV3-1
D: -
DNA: TGTGCCAGCAGCCATGATCCCGGAGTCGCGAACACTGAAGCTTTCTTT
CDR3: CASSHDPGVANTEAFF

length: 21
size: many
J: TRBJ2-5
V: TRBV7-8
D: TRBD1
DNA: TGTGCCAGCAGCTTAGTTCCTCCAGACAGGGAGAGGGTCAAATCGGGGGAGACCCAGTACTTC
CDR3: CASSLVPPDRERVKSGETQYF

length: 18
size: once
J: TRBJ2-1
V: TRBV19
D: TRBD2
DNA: TGTGCCAGTAGTATTAGCTTTGGGCGGGAGGGCCGGTGGTACGAGCAGTTCTTC
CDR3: CASSISFGREGRWYEQFF

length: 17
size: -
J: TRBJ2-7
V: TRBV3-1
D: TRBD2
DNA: TGTGCCAGCAGCCCGGATTTTAGCGGGAGGGCCACCTACGAGCAGTACTTC
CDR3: CASSPDFSGRATYEQYF

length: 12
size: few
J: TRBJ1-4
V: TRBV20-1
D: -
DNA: TGCAGTGCTAGAAGGGGGACTGAAAAACTGTTTTTT
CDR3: CSARRGTEKLFF

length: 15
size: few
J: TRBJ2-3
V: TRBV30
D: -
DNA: TGTGCCTGGAACCAACTTCCAACTAGCACAGATACGCAGTATTTT
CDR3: CAWNQLPTSTDTQYF

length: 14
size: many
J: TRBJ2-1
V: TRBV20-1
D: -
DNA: TGCAGTGCTAGAATGGGTAGCGACTACAATGAGCAGTTCTTC
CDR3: CSARMGSDYNEQFF

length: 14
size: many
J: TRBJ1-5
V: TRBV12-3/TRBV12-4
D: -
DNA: TGTGCCAGCAGTTTTGGGCAGAACAATCAGCCCCAGCATTTT
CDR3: CASSFGQNNQPQHF

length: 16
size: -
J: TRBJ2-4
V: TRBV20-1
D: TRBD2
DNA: TGCAGTGCGAACGACGTCGGCGGGAGCTTTTTGAACATTCAGTACTTC
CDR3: CSANDVGGSFLNIQYF